Below, one T cell receptor (beta chain) is given with its context. The data were taken from a study of T-cell reconstitution after alpha-beta-depleted transplantation in children. For TCRbeta, the library was prepared with unique molecular identifiers. MiXCR, run by TCRdb on the PCR reads, gives a single entry per CDR3 protein. Of 500,000 to 600,000 distinct CDR3 sequences in the sample, 30% to 35% were seen once. The germline CDR1 and CDR2 sequences are LGHNA and YSLEER. The length of the CDR3 is 20 residues. The V segment lost 0 bases and the J segment 2 bases; nucleotides outside the gene matches: 12.

The chain carries TRBV4-3 and TRBJ1-5; 11 bases are a match to TRBD1. Specimen: PBMCs from the stem cell graft donor, collected from the stem cell graft. The origin of this receptor is a human donor who donated a stem cell graft to a child with aplastic anemia. In nucleotides, the CDR3 is TGCGCCAGCAGCCAAGAATGGTGGGACAGGGGGATATATCGCAATCAGCCCCAGCATTTT. This encodes CASSQEWWDRGIYRNQPQHF.